This T cell receptor beta chain originates from a study of identical twins. This clonotype was counted between two and nine times. MiXCR was run by TCRdb on the 5' RACE reads, yielding one entry per CDR3 protein. The data hold a few hundred thousand distinct CDR3 sequences, with 15% to 20% observed a single time. Germline CDR1 reads DFQATT; CDR2 reads SNEGSKA (reference sequence). Trimming took off 6 bases at V and 5 bases at J, with 16 bases between the two ends. The CDR3 contains 13 residues. V usage is TRBV20-1 and J usage is TRBJ1-2; D may be TRBD1 (5 bases). Material for sequencing was naive T cells sorted from blood. The receptor comes from a middle-aged man in good health. CDR3 protein: CSAPQGSGYGYTF. The CDR3 bases are TGCAGTGCGCCCCAGGGCTCGGGTTATGGCTACACCTTC.